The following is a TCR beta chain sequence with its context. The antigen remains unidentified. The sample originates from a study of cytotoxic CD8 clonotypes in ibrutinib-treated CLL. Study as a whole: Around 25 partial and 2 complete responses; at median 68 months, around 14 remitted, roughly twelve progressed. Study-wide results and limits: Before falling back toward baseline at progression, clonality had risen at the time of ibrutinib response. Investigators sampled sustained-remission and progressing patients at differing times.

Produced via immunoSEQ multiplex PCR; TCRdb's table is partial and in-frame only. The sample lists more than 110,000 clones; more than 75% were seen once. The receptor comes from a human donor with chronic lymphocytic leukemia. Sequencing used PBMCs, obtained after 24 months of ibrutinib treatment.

CDR3 sequence: CASSARGGTGNNEQFF. In DNA, the CDR3 is TGTGCCAGTAGTGCCAGGGGGGGGACAGGCAACAATGAGCAGTTCTTC. This sequence joins TRBV19 and TRBJ2-1; maybe TRBD1 (8 bases). The germline V gene has CDR1 LNHDA and CDR2 SQIVND (reference sequence). The CDR3 contains 16 residues. Trimming removed 5 bases from V and 5 bases from J, with 19 bases in between.